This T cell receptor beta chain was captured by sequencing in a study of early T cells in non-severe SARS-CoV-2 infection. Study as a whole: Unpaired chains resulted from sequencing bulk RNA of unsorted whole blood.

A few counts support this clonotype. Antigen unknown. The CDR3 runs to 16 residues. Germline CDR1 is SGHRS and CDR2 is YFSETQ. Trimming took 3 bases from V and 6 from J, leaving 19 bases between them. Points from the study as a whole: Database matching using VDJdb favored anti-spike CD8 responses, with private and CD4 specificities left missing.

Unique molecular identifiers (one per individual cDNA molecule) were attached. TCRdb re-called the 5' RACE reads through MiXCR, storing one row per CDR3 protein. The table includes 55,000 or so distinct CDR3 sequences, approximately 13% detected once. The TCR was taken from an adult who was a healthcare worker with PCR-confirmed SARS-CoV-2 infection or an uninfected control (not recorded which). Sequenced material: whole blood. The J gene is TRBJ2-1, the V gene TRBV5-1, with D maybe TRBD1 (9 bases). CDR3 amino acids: CASSWGLGTGTNEQFF. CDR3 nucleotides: TGCGCCAGCAGCTGGGGACTAGGGACAGGGACCAATGAGCAGTTCTTC. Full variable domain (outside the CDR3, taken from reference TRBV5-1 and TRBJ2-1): KAGVTQTPRYLIKTRGQQVTLSCSPISGHRSVSWYQQTPGQGLQFLFEYFSETQRNKGNFPGRFSGRQFSNSRSEMNVSTLELGDSALYLCASSWGLGTGTNEQFFGPGTRLTVL.